This T cell receptor (beta chain) was captured by sequencing in a study of ipilimumab plus nivolumab after autologous stem cell transplantation. Study context: Myeloma cases were transplant-naive high-risk or relapsed within 3 years post first autologous transplant.

Generated by immunoSEQ multiplex PCR, the TCRdb table keeps only in-frame clones and is missing some. The table includes 43,000 or so clones, 70% to 90% detected once. General observations from the study: Authors suggest TCR repertoire, Treg phenotype and gut microbiota support further study.

The V gene end was trimmed by 6 bases and the J gene end by 3 bases; junction bases not matched to a gene: 2. The CDR3 runs to 13 residues. Germline V gene lookup returns CDR1 SNHLY and CDR2 FYNNEI. Checkpoint therapy with ipilimumab 1 mg/kg began 14 to 28 days after transplant. Through week 26, nivolumab 3 mg/kg IV was given weeks 1, 4, 7, 10, then biweekly. In regard to this clone: The antigen remains unidentified.

The TCR sequence derives from a male donor with multiple myeloma. The sample here was PBMCs, taken in a trial of ipilimumab plus nivolumab as post-transplant consolidation. The rearrangement joins TRBV2 to TRBJ1-2; 9 nucleotides line up with TRBD1. The CDR3 DNA follows: TGTGCCAGCAGCGGACAGGGGTACTATGGCTACACCTTC. Encoded protein: CASSGQGYYGYTF.